This TCR beta chain was sequenced for a study of cytomegalovirus exposure and HLA in healthy donors. PCR used 60 Vbeta primers and 13 Jbeta primers. Libraries were prepared by immunoSEQ multiplex PCR; TCRdb keeps only in-frame clonotypes and omits some of them. The sample includes around 100,000 clones, roughly 75% of them seen just once. General study points: Overall, approximately 150 TCR beta chains were annotated as cytomegalovirus-associated.

Details on this clone: The antigen remains unidentified.

V lost 3 bases, J lost 4 bases, and 10 bases lay in between. The CDR3 totals 13 residues. Germline V gene data show CDR1 as WSHSY and CDR2 as SAAADI. Specimen: PBMCs. The sequence derives from a woman aged 18-29 years in good health and CMV-seropositive. This chain joins TRBV10-2 and TRBJ2-7, with D possibly being TRBD2 (5 bases). The CDR3 loop reads CASSEVSGYEQYF. CDR3 in DNA: TGCGCCAGCAGTGAAGTCAGCGGTTACGAGCAGTACTTC.